Below, 25 T cell receptor beta chains from the same sample are listed, as sequenced in a study of T-cell reconstitution after alpha-beta-depleted transplantation in children. As it was prepared, the TCRbeta library received unique molecular identifiers. TCRdb re-called the PCR reads through MiXCR, storing one row per CDR3 protein. Of 250,000 to 400,000 distinct CDR3 sequences listed, more than 20% are singletons. The specimen was PBMCs, mostly from graft donor cells, collected 180 days after TCRalphabeta/CD19-depleted stem cell transplant. All receptors come from a male patient younger than 18 who had a stem cell transplant for acute lymphoblastic leukemia, so the T cells may come from the graft donor.

The chain is built from TRBV27 and TRBJ2-5, with 7 bases fitting TRBD1. The CDR3 contains 14 residues. Germline loops: CDR1 MNHEY, CDR2 SMNVEV (reference sequence). The V segment lost 5 bases and the J segment 2 bases; nucleotides outside the gene matches: 5. CDR3 bases: TGTGCCAGCAGTGGGCAGGGGGTGCAAGAGACCCAGTACTTC. Translation: CASSGQGVQETQYF.

This clonotype turned up a few times. V gene TRBV2 combines with J gene TRBJ2-2; D may be TRBD1 (6 bases). Trimming removed 1 base from V and 0 bases from J, with 6 bases in between. Germline V gene data show CDR1 as SNHLY and CDR2 as FYNNEI. The CDR3 loop spans 15 amino acids. The CDR3 here is CASSEGQANTGELFF. For the CDR3, the DNA is TGTGCCAGCAGTGAAGGACAGGCGAACACCGGGGAGCTGTTTTTT.

The V gene is TRBV29-1, the J gene TRBJ2-7; 8 bases match TRBD2. The germline gives CDR1 SQVTM, CDR2 ANQGSEA. V was pared by 4 bases and J by 1 base, with 9 bases of the junction left unmatched. This CDR3 comprises 15 residues. CDR3 coding DNA: TGCAGCGTTGCGGGGGCGGGACTAGGATCCTACGAGCAGTACTTC. Residues: CSVAGAGLGSYEQYF.

This clonotype occurred many times. The chain joins TRBV12-3 or TRBV12-4 to TRBJ2-5; D ambiguous. The V and J ends lost 6 bases and 5 bases respectively, with 7 bases between them. The CDR3 consists of 11 residues. This CDR3 reads CASSPRETQYF. The CDR3 DNA follows: TGTGCCAGCAGCCCCCGGGAGACCCAGTACTTC.

The chain couples TRBV7-3 to TRBJ2-1; 10 bases agree with TRBD2. Germline loops: CDR1 SGHTA, CDR2 FQGTGA. V dropped 4 bases and J dropped 4; count of bases not matched to a gene: 16. The CDR3 spans 19 residues. The CDR3 is CASSSQTSGFSPVYNEQFF. The CDR3 DNA is TGTGCCAGCAGCTCTCAGACTAGCGGGTTCTCCCCGGTGTACAATGAGCAGTTCTTC.

This clonotype was counted a few times. The chain has TRBV9 and TRBJ2-5; D might be TRBD1 (5 bases). Trimming pared 0 bases from V and 4 bases from J, leaving 13 bases between. The CDR3 is 15 amino acids. In germline, CDR1 is SGDLS, CDR2 YYNGEE. The CDR3 region has the DNA TGTGCCAGCAGCGTAGCTGGTGACAGTTTAGAGACCCAGTACTTC. Protein product: CASSVAGDSLETQYF.

This clonotype has just a few counts. The chain joins TRBV5-1 to TRBJ2-7, with D tentatively TRBD2 (6 bases). This CDR3 contains 16 residues. In germline, CDR1 is SGHRS, CDR2 YFSETQ. V was cut by 0 bases and J by 2 bases, with 15 bases left in between. The CDR3 DNA reads as TGCGCCAGCAGCTTGGTCACTTCGGGAGCCCCCTACGAGCAGTACTTC. Protein sequence: CASSLVTSGAPYEQYF. Supplemented by reference TRBV5-1 and TRBJ2-7, the full variable domain reads KAGVTQTPRYLIKTRGQQVTLSCSPISGHRSVSWYQQTPGQGLQFLFEYFSETQRNKGNFPGRFSGRQFSNSRSEMNVSTLELGDSALYLCASSLVTSGAPYEQYFGPGTRLTVT.

This clonotype was seen a few times. V and J are TRBV28 and TRBJ2-3; no firm D call. V lost 6 bases, J lost 3 bases, and 16 bases lay in between. The CDR3 totals 15 residues. The germline gives CDR1 MDHEN, CDR2 SYDVKM. CDR3 sequence reads: CASSHGGEGTDTQYF. The CDR3 bases are TGTGCCAGCAGCCACGGTGGGGAAGGAACAGATACGCAGTATTTT.

A few counts support this clonotype. The V call is TRBV15, the J call TRBJ2-3, with 7 positions matching TRBD2. The CDR3 length is 13 residues. V was clipped by 7 bases and J by 5 bases; unmatched bases: 6. Germline assignment: CDR1 LNHNV and CDR2 YYDKDF (reference sequence). CDR3: CATIPSGRDTQYF. CDR3 in DNA: TGTGCCACCATACCTAGCGGAAGAGATACGCAGTATTTT. Variable domain in full (rest from reference TRBV15 and TRBJ2-3): DAMVIQNPRYQVTQFGKPVTLSCSQTLNHNVMYWYQQKSSQAPKLLFHYYDKDFNNEADTPDNFQSRRPNTSFCFLDIRSPGLGDTAMYLCATIPSGRDTQYFGPGTRLTVL.

This clonotype was seen a few times. This chain joins TRBV12-3 or TRBV12-4 and TRBJ2-7, with a possible D match to TRBD2 (6 bases). The CDR3 covers 13 residues. Trimming removed 2 bases at V and 7 bases at J, with 12 bases between. The CDR3 sequence is CASSLSGAGEQYF. The CDR3 nucleotides read TGTGCCAGCAGTTTATCCGGGGCGGGAGAGCAGTACTTC.

This chain uses TRBV9 with TRBJ1-3; unclear D gene. The CDR3 loop spans 16 amino acids. Germline V gene sequence: CDR1 SGDLS, CDR2 YYNGEE. Trimming removed 4 bases from V and 6 bases from J, with 20 bases in between. The CDR3 is CASSPRPPMGSNTIYF. The CDR3 bases are TGTGCCAGCAGCCCCCGGCCGCCGATGGGTTCAAACACCATATATTTT.

The J gene is TRBJ1-2, the V gene TRBV15, with 8 bases lining up with TRBD1. CDR1 is LNHNV, CDR2 YYDKDF, per germline (reference sequence). The V segment lost 0 bases and the J segment 7 bases; nucleotides outside the gene matches: 4. The length of the CDR3 is 14 residues. For the CDR3, the DNA is TGTGCCACCAGCAGAGAGGTACAGGGGGTTGGCTACACCTTC. It codes for CATSREVQGVGYTF.

This clonotype was detected a few times. The rearrangement links TRBV27 to TRBJ2-3; D possibly matches TRBD1 or TRBD2 (6 bases each). This CDR3 contains 13 residues. V dropped 3 bases and J dropped 10 bases, with 14 bases sitting between them. Germline V gene lookup returns CDR1 MNHEY and CDR2 SMNVEV (reference sequence). CDR3 sequence: CASSFGGGISQYF. CDR3 bases: TGTGCCAGCAGTTTTGGGGGCGGGATATCGCAGTATTTT.

This clonotype was seen more than once but under ten times. The rearrangement links TRBV4-1 to TRBJ1-1; D might be TRBD1 (5 bases). There are 14 residues in the CDR3. Germline CDR1 MGHRA, CDR2 YSYEKL. V lost 2 bases, J lost 7 bases, and 14 bases lay in between. The CDR3 DNA is TGCGCCAGCAGCCAATACTTCAGGGAAGGTGAAGCTTTCTTT. It translates to CASSQYFREGEAFF.

The chain joins TRBV12-3 or TRBV12-4 to TRBJ2-5; no firm D call. The CDR3 runs 13 residues. Trimming took 6 bases from V and 4 from J, leaving 12 bases between them. This CDR3 reads CASSWVAGETQYF. The CDR3 nucleotides are TGTGCCAGCAGCTGGGTGGCCGGAGAGACCCAGTACTTC.

The rearrangement uses TRBV9 and TRBJ2-1; TRBD1 matches 9 bases. Germline loops: CDR1 SGDLS, CDR2 YYNGEE. The CDR3 extends over 15 amino acids. V trimming: 0 bases; J trimming: 6 bases; junction bases outside the gene matches: 4. For the CDR3, the DNA is TGTGCCAGCAGCGTAGGTGGGACAGGGTCCAATGAGCAGTTCTTC. Translated: CASSVGGTGSNEQFF. The whole variable domain, remainder taken from reference TRBV9 and TRBJ2-1, is DSGVTQTPKHLITATGQRVTLRCSPRSGDLSVYWYQQSLDQGLQFLIQYYNGEERAKGNILERFSAQQFPDLHSELNLSSLELGDSALYFCASSVGGTGSNEQFFGPGTRLTVL.

This clonotype has more than one count but fewer than ten. The chain combines TRBV12-3 or TRBV12-4 with TRBJ2-5; D ambiguous. This CDR3 has 17 amino acids. The V gene lost 3 bases and the J gene lost 5 bases, with 22 bases spanning the gap. Here the CDR3 DNA reads TGTGCCAGCAGTTTTAAAGGTTTTTTGGCCCTGGGCGAGACCCAGTACTTC. It encodes CASSFKGFLALGETQYF.

The rearrangement uses TRBV20-1 and TRBJ2-3, with a weak D call TRBD1 (6 bases). Per the germline V gene, CDR1 is DFQATT and CDR2 is SNEGSKA (reference sequence). The CDR3 has 15 residues. V shed 5 bases and J shed 4 bases, with 19 bases lying between them. CDR3 sequence: CSAAIRGAGADTQYF. The CDR3 nucleotides are TGCAGTGCTGCCATCAGGGGAGCCGGGGCAGATACGCAGTATTTT.

This clonotype was detected a few times. The V gene is TRBV5-1, the J gene TRBJ2-7; a possible D gene is TRBD2 (5 bases). CDR1 is SGHRS, CDR2 YFSETQ, per germline. V was cut by 4 bases and J by 0 bases, with 17 bases left in between. The CDR3 extends over 16 amino acids. Here the CDR3 reads CASSPSRLGSSYEQYF. The CDR3 bases are TGCGCCAGCAGCCCTTCAAGACTGGGGAGCTCCTACGAGCAGTACTTC.

This clonotype showed up just a few times. The rearrangement joins TRBV30 to TRBJ2-3; 8 nucleotides line up with TRBD2. CDR3 length: 15 residues. V trimming: 2 bases; J trimming: 3 bases; junction bases outside the gene matches: 7. CDR1 GTSNPN and CDR2 SVGIG come from the germline V gene (reference sequence). The CDR3 nucleotides are TGTGCCTGGAGTCAGGGCGGGAGGAGAACAGATACGCAGTATTTT. This gives the protein CAWSQGGRRTDTQYF.

This clonotype was counted only a few times. The chain has TRBV25-1 and TRBJ2-1, with 9 bases fitting TRBD1. The CDR3 length is 15 residues. Germline CDR1 MGHDK, CDR2 SYGVNS. J was trimmed by 5 bases and V by 7 bases; bases with no gene match: 9. CDR3 in amino acids: CASTSGQGPDNEQFF. CDR3 DNA sequence: TGTGCCAGCACCTCGGGACAGGGTCCCGACAATGAGCAGTTCTTC.

This chain uses TRBV2 with TRBJ2-7; 10 bases line up with TRBD1. Trimming removed 6 bases from V and 5 bases from J; junction bases left unmatched: 4. The CDR3 length is 13 residues. The germline CDR1 and CDR2 sequences are SNHLY and FYNNEI. CDR3 DNA: TGTGCCAGCAGAAGACAGGGGGCGGACGAGCAGTACTTC. Amino acid sequence: CASRRQGADEQYF.

This chain links TRBV5-1 with TRBJ1-5; 9 bases map to TRBD1. The trim removed 0 bases at V and 4 bases at J, leaving 5 bases unmatched. Germline CDR1 is SGHRS and CDR2 is YFSETQ. The CDR3 covers 16 residues. CDR3 protein: CASSLGGQGLNQPQHF. CDR3 nucleotides: TGCGCCAGCAGCTTGGGGGGACAGGGCCTTAATCAGCCCCAGCATTTT.

This clonotype showed up just a few times. V is TRBV7-2 and J is TRBJ2-5, with D possibly TRBD2 on 6 matching bases. V shed 5 bases and J shed 5 bases, with 12 bases lying between them. The CDR3 consists of 13 residues. Germline lookup yields CDR1 SGHTA and CDR2 FQGNSA. Written as DNA, the CDR3 is TGTGCCAGCAGCCGAGCTAGCGTCGAGACCCAGTACTTC. Translating gives CASSRASVETQYF.

The rearrangement joins TRBV12-3 or TRBV12-4 to TRBJ2-1; 12 bases are a match to TRBD2. The length of the CDR3 is 18 residues. The ends lost 5 bases at V and 8 bases at J; junction bases unmatched: 16. The CDR3 region is CASSLTSGSALRGHEQFF. The CDR3 region has the DNA TGTGCCAGCAGTCTGACTAGCGGGAGCGCCCTTAGAGGCCATGAGCAGTTCTTC.